This TCR beta chain derives from a study of blood T cells in healthy people across ages (dated by TCRdb to between 2014 and 2017). Looking at the study overall: Template switching captured roughly one uniquely barcoded TCR beta cDNA molecule per two T cells in model experiments. The study measured age-related changes in TCR beta repertoire diversity using deep sequencing normalized with unique cDNA molecular identifiers. The donors were divided into four age groups: young (average around 17 years), middle-aged (about 40), aged (under 70) and long-lived (about 80). To avoid experimental bias, donors of different ages were spread randomly across the sequencing lanes. Using the same blood draw, the study looked at two additional independent replicas of 1 million unique cDNA reads for two donors, one aged 18 to 30 and the other aged 80 or older. Broad study findings and their caveats: Total diversity estimates from one million sequenced T cells were considered lower bounds and underestimates. Bulk unsorted PBMC profiling prevented conclusive comparison of naive and antigen-experienced compartments. Donor CMV infection status was unknown, potentially confounding age-related changes in expanded clonotypes. The percentage of naive T cells measured by flow cytometry correlated strongly with observed TCR beta diversity. Compared with the aged group, the long-lived group had more naive CD4+ T cells, fewer expanded clones and increased TCR diversity, suggesting age selection. As age increased, observed TCR beta diversity per million T cells dropped in a roughly linear way, and a significant reduction was already evident by age 40.

Systemically healthy Caucasian individuals from Russia, about 38 in total and aged about 6 to 95 years, were included as donors. Each donor gave 8.5 to 10 milliliters of peripheral blood, collected into EDTA-treated Vacutainer tubes. Ficoll-Paque density-gradient centrifugation was used to isolate PBMCs, with at least 6.5 million obtained per sample. Total RNA was extracted from PBMCs with Trizol reagent, with at least 6 micrograms obtained per sample. For every donor, flow cytometry on a PBMC aliquot measured the percentage of naive CD45RAhigh/CD27high T cells. To prepare the library, 5' RACE was applied. Sequencing relied on an Illumina HiSeq 2500. A second PCR of roughly 7 to 12 cycles was run with a J-beta primer mix and a sample-barcoded 5' primer. A unique molecular identifier was introduced onto each TCR beta cDNA molecule by a template-switch 5' adaptor carrying 12 random nucleotides. At least 2.5 million CDR3-containing paired-end reads were obtained from each sample. First-strand cDNA was synthesized from all RNA with the Mint cDNA synthesis kit, primed by a TRBC-specific oligonucleotide. All cDNA was treated with uracil-DNA glycosylase and then went through a first 18-cycle PCR with the universal primers M1SS and BC2_uni_R. As for the authors' bioinformatics: For normalization, 1 million high-quality reads were randomly selected from each sample, with every read carrying a distinct molecular identifier. Reads with shared molecular identifiers were discarded instead of being binned into consensus sequences. CDR3 identification, clonotype clustering and error correction used MiTCR with a Q25 quality threshold and the strictest error-elimination algorithm. Lower-bound total TCR beta diversity was estimated with a nonparametric unseen species model using Euler transformation. TCRdb handled the public reads itself, with Q25 trimming in fastp and clone calling in MiXCR, and kept productive beta chains. A single entry per CDR3 protein holds the most common genes and DNA from its merged rows. These V and J calls derive from TCRdb rather than the authors' analysis. The table for this sample lists fewer than 2,000,000 distinct CDR3 sequences; approximately 32% of them were counted only once. The top ten constitute roughly 12% of the sample.

On this clonotype itself: Its antigen is currently not known. No base-level quality is on record; no much larger clone is a single base apart.

The sequence was collected from a woman between 25 and 40 years old in good health. The sample comprised blood.

The nucleotides read TGCAGTGCCTATACAGGGTCGGAAAGTAACTATGGCTACACCTTC. It codes for CSAYTGSESNYGYTF. This sequence uses TRBV20-1 and TRBJ1-2; a tentative D call is TRBD1 (6 bases match). V loses 6 bases of germline sequence and J loses 1 base, and the interval between the two ends is 18 bases. The germline V gene encodes CDR1 DFQATT and CDR2 SNEGSKA (reference sequence). Measured from the cysteine to the phenylalanine, the CDR3 is 15 residues long. The only DNA kept is the CDR3, 45 bases in frame from the first base.